One TCR beta chain is described in this entry. The CDR3 is 15 amino acids. The ends lost 4 bases at V and 7 bases at J; junction bases unmatched: 6. Germline-derived CDR1 and CDR2 are LNHDA and SQIVND (reference sequence). This entry comes from a study of blood T cell repertoires in COVID-19. Only in-frame clones appear in the TCRdb table, and some are missing; sequencing was by immunoSEQ multiplex PCR. The top ten hold about 22% of the sample, which has about 49,000 clones, approximately 81% seen once. The source is a woman of 80 years or more with COVID-19, enrolled during active disease. Sequencing input: peripheral blood. The V gene is TRBV19, the J gene TRBJ2-1; 11 bases map to TRBD2. CDR3: CASSTRLAGSNEQFF. The CDR3 DNA follows: TGTGCCAGTAGTACCCGACTAGCGGGATCTAATGAGCAGTTCTTC.